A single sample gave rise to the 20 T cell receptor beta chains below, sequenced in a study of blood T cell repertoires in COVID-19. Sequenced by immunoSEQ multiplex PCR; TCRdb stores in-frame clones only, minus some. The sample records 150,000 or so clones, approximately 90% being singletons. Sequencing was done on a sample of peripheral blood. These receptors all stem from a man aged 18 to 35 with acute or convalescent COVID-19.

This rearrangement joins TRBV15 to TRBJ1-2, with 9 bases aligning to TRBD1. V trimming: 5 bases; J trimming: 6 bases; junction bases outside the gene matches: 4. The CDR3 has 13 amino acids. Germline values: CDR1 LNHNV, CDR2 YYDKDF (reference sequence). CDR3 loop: CATSGQGPDGYTF. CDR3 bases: TGTGCCACCAGCGGACAGGGGCCGGATGGCTACACCTTC.

The CDR3 region is CSASGREALYEQYF. The DNA of the CDR3 is TGCAGTGCTAGTGGGCGGGAGGCCCTTTACGAGCAGTACTTC. The chain has TRBV20-1 and TRBJ2-7; 8 bases line up with TRBD2. The CDR3 consists of 14 residues. Trimming cost V 3 bases and J 4 bases; bases outside gene matches: 8. Germline values: CDR1 DFQATT, CDR2 SNEGSKA (reference sequence).

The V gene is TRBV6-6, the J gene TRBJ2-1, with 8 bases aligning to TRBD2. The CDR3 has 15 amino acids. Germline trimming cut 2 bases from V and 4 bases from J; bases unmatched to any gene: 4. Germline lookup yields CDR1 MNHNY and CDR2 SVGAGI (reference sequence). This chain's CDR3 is CASSYAREAYNEQFF. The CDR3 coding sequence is TGTGCCAGCAGTTACGCGCGGGAGGCGTACAATGAGCAGTTCTTC.

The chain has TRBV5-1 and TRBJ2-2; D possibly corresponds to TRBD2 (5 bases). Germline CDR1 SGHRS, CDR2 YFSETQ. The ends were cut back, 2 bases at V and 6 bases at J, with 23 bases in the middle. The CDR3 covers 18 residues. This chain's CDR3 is CASSFLKGRGSSSGELFF. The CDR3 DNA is TGCGCCAGCAGCTTCTTGAAAGGACGGGGATCTTCGTCCGGGGAGCTGTTTTTT.

The DNA of the CDR3 is TGTGCCAGCAGCTTAGTAACTGATGAAGCTTTCTTT. It encodes CASSLVTDEAFF. V is TRBV7-9 and J is TRBJ1-1, with D uncertain. The CDR3 totals 12 residues. Trimming cost V 1 base and J 7 bases, with 7 bases left between them. Germline CDR1 and CDR2: SEHNR and FQNEAQ (reference sequence).

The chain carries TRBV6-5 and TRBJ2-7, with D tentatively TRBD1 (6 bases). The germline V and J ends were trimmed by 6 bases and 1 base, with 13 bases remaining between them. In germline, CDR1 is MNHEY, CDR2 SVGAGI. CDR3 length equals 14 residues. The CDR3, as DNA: TGTGCCAGCAGCCCCGGGACAACGTCCTACGAGCAGTACTTC. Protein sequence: CASSPGTTSYEQYF.

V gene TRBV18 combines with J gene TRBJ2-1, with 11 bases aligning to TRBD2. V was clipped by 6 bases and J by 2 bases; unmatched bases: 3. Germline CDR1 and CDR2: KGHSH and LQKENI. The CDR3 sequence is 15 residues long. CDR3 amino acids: CASSVAGGAYNEQFF. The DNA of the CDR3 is TGTGCCAGCTCTGTAGCGGGGGGGGCCTACAATGAGCAGTTCTTC.

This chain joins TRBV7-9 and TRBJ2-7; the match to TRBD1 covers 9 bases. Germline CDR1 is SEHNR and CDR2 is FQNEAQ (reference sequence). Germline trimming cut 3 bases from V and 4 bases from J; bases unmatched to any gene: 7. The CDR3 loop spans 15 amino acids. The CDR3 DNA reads TGTGCCAGCAGCTTCAGGGACAGGGATTTTTACGAGCAGTACTTC. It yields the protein CASSFRDRDFYEQYF.

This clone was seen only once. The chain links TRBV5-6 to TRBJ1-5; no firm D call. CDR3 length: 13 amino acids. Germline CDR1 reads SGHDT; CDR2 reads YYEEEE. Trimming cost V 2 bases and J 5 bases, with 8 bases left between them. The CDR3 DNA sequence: TGTGCCAGCAGCTTCGCCCCGGATCAGCCCCAGCATTTT. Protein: CASSFAPDQPQHF.

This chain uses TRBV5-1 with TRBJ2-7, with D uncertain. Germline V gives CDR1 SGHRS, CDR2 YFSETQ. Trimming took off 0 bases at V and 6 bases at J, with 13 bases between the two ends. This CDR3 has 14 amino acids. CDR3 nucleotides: TGCGCCAGCAGCTTGGCTGTACCGGAGACCGAGCAGTACTTC. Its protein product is CASSLAVPETEQYF.

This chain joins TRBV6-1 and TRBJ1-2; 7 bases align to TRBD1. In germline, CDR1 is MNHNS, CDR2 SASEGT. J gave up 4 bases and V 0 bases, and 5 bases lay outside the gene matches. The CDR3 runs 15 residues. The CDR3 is CASSEALDRVYGYTF. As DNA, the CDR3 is TGTGCCAGCAGTGAAGCGCTAGACAGGGTCTATGGCTACACCTTC.

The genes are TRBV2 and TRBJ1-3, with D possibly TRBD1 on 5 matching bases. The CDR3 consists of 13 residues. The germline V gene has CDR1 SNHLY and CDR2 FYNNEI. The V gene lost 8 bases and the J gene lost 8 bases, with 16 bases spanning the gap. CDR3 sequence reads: CASVLDSVHTIYF. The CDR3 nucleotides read TGTGCCAGCGTCTTAGACAGCGTACACACCATATATTTT.

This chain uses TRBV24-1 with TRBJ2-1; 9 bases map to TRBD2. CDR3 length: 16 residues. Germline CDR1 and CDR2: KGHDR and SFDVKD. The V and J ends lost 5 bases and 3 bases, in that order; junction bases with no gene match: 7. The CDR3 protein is CATSVAAGGFYNEQFF. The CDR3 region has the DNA TGTGCCACCAGTGTCGCAGCGGGAGGTTTCTACAATGAGCAGTTCTTC.

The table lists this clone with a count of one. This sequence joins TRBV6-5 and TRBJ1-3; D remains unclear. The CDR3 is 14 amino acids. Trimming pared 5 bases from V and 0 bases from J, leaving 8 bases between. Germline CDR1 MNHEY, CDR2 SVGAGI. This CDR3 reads CASSPPSSGNTIYF. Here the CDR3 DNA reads TGTGCCAGCAGTCCCCCGAGCTCTGGAAACACCATATATTTT.

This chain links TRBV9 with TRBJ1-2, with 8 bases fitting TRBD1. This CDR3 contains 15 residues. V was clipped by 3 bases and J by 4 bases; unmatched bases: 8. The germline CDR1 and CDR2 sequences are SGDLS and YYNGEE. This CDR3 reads CASSADRGRGYGYTF. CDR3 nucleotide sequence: TGTGCCAGCAGCGCAGACAGGGGAAGGGGCTATGGCTACACCTTC.

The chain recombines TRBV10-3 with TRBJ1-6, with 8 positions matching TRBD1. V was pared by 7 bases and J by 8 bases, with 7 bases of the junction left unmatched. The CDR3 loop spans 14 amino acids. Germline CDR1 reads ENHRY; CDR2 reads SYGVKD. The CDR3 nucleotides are TGTGCCATCACTAAGGACAGGGAGTATTCACCCCTCCACTTT. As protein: CAITKDREYSPLHF.

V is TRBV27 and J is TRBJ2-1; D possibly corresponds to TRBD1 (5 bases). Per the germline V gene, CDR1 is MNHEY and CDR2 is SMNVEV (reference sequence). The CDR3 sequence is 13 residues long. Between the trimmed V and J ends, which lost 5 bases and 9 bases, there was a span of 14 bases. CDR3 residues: CASSPYSDSEQFF. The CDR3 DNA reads TGTGCCAGCAGTCCCTACAGTGACAGTGAGCAGTTCTTC.

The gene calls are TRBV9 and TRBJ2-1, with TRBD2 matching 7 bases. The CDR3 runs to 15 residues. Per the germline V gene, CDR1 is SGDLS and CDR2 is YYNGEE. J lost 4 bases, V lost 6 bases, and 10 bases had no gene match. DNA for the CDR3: TGTGCCAGCAACCTAGCGGCCTCAGGTTACAATGAGCAGTTCTTC. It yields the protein CASNLAASGYNEQFF.

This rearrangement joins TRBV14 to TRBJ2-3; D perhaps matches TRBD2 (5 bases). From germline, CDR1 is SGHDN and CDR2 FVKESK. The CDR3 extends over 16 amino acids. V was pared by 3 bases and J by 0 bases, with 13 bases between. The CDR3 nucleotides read TGTGCCAGCAGCCAGAGACCGGGAATTAGCACAGATACGCAGTATTTT. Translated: CASSQRPGISTDTQYF.

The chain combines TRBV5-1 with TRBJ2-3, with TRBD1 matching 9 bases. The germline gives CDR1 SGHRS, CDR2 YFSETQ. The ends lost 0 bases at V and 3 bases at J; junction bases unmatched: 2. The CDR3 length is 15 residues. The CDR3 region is CASSLGGQGTDTQYF. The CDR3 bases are TGCGCCAGCAGCTTGGGGGGACAGGGAACAGATACGCAGTATTTT.